One sample yielded the 28 T cell receptor beta chains listed below, sequenced in a study of T-cell reconstitution after alpha-beta-depleted transplantation in children. The authors prepared the TCRbeta library with unique molecular identifiers. MiXCR was run by TCRdb on the PCR reads, yielding one entry per CDR3 protein. Found here are about half a million distinct CDR3 sequences, 9.5% to 15% of them singletons; the top ten hold about 6%. The sequencing here drew on PBMCs from the stem cell graft donor, taken from the stem cell graft. All receptors come from a human donor who donated a stem cell graft to a child with combined immunodeficiency.

The chain employs TRBV6-5 and TRBJ2-7, with TRBD1 as a possible D gene (6 bases). This CDR3 is 15 amino acids long. From germline, CDR1 is MNHEY and CDR2 SVGAGI. V gave up 4 bases and J gave up 2 bases, with 15 bases separating them. CDR3 DNA sequence: TGTGCCAGCAGTTTCGGGACACCCTTCCCCTACGAGCAGTACTTC. Its protein is CASSFGTPFPYEQYF.

This chain joins TRBV29-1 and TRBJ2-5, with 9 nucleotides matching TRBD1. This CDR3 contains 14 residues. The ends lost 3 bases at V and 3 bases at J; junction bases unmatched: 5. Germline CDR1 and CDR2: SQVTM and ANQGSEA. The CDR3 loop reads CSVDGTGIKETQYF. In DNA form, the CDR3 reads TGCAGCGTTGACGGGACAGGGATTAAAGAGACCCAGTACTTC.

J is TRBJ2-3 and V is TRBV5-1; D might be TRBD1 (5 bases). Germline CDR1 is SGHRS and CDR2 is YFSETQ. Between the trimmed V and J ends, which lost 4 bases and 1 base, there was a span of 10 bases. The CDR3 sequence is 14 residues long. Here the CDR3 DNA reads TGCGCCAGCAGCCCAAAGACAGGCACAGATACGCAGTATTTT. Amino acids: CASSPKTGTDTQYF.

This clonotype was found a few times. The rearrangement links TRBV30 to TRBJ2-1; 7 bases line up with TRBD1. Germline assignment: CDR1 GTSNPN and CDR2 SVGIG (reference sequence). Trimming at V came to 1 base and at J to 2 bases, leaving 11 bases not matched to a gene. The CDR3 is 17 amino acids. CDR3 protein: CAWSEPRTGQTYNEQFF. As DNA, the CDR3 is TGTGCCTGGAGTGAGCCCCGGACAGGCCAGACCTACAATGAGCAGTTCTTC.

This clonotype was seen repeatedly, ten times or more. The chain links TRBV12-3 or TRBV12-4 to TRBJ2-1, with 12 positions matching TRBD2. This CDR3 has 14 amino acids. J gave up 9 bases and V 7 bases, and 7 bases lay outside the gene matches. CDR3 coding DNA: TGTGCCAGCACTTCTAGCGGGGGGGCCTCTGAGCAGTTCTTC. Translated: CASTSSGGASEQFF.

This clonotype has ten or more counts. The chain is built from TRBV5-1 and TRBJ2-1; D possibly corresponds to TRBD2 (5 bases). Between the trimmed V and J ends, which lost 1 base and 0 bases, there was a span of 14 bases. The CDR3 extends over 17 amino acids. Per the germline V gene, CDR1 is SGHRS and CDR2 is YFSETQ. The CDR3 spells CASSLRGFDNSYNEQFF. The DNA for the CDR3 is TGCGCCAGCAGCTTGCGGGGATTTGACAACTCCTACAATGAGCAGTTCTTC. Variable domain in full (rest from reference TRBV5-1 and TRBJ2-1): KAGVTQTPRYLIKTRGQQVTLSCSPISGHRSVSWYQQTPGQGLQFLFEYFSETQRNKGNFPGRFSGRQFSNSRSEMNVSTLELGDSALYLCASSLRGFDNSYNEQFFGPGTRLTVL.

The chain joins TRBV12-3 or TRBV12-4 to TRBJ2-1; 7 bases are shared with TRBD1. The CDR3 loop spans 13 amino acids. V shed 6 bases, J shed 4 bases, and the junction held 3 bases outside the gene matches. The CDR3 DNA reads TGTGCCAGCAGCGAGGGACAGTACAATGAGCAGTTCTTC. Protein sequence: CASSEGQYNEQFF.

J is TRBJ1-1 and V is TRBV20-1, with a tentative D call TRBD1 (5 bases). The CDR3 consists of 12 residues. Trimming shortened V by 0 bases and J by 10 bases, and 12 bases separated the two germline ends. Germline V lookup: CDR1 DFQATT, CDR2 SNEGSKA (reference sequence). CDR3 DNA sequence: TGCAGTGCTAGAGATAAGAGGGGATCAGCTTTCTTT. It encodes CSARDKRGSAFF.

This clonotype was found a few times. This chain links TRBV9 with TRBJ1-3; D unclear. V was trimmed by 4 bases and J by 0 bases, leaving 17 bases between them. CDR3 length: 17 residues. CDR1 and CDR2 from the germline V gene are SGDLS and YYNGEE. In nucleotides, the CDR3 is TGTGCCAGCAGCCCTCGTCAAGGACGGCTCTCTGGAAACACCATATATTTT. It specifies CASSPRQGRLSGNTIYF.

This clonotype was seen a few times. The chain combines TRBV5-1 with TRBJ2-1; the match to TRBD1 covers 10 bases. The CDR3 totals 17 residues. CDR1 is SGHRS, CDR2 YFSETQ, per germline. V lost 3 bases, J lost 8 bases, and 14 bases stayed unmatched. The DNA for the CDR3 is TGCGCCAGCAGCTGGGCGGTCGGGACAGGGGCTCGGGATGAGCAGTTCTTC. It is translated as CASSWAVGTGARDEQFF.

This clonotype occurred many times. The chain is built from TRBV7-9 and TRBJ1-1, with TRBD1 matching 7 bases. The CDR3 is made up of 14 amino acids. V shed 7 bases and J 2 bases; nucleotides not matched to a gene: 7. Germline CDR1 SEHNR, CDR2 FQNEAQ (reference sequence). The CDR3 is CASTATGFNTEAFF. As DNA, the CDR3 is TGTGCCAGCACAGCGACAGGGTTTAACACTGAAGCTTTCTTT.

CDR3 nucleotide sequence: TGTGCCAGCTCCCCAGGACAGGGGGCCTATGGCTACACCTTC. Protein: CASSPGQGAYGYTF. The chain links TRBV18 to TRBJ1-2, with 11 bases fitting TRBD1. CDR1 and CDR2 (germline): KGHSH, LQKENI. The CDR3 spans 14 residues. Trimming at V came to 6 bases and at J to 4 bases, leaving 4 bases not matched to a gene.

This clonotype was observed a handful of times. This rearrangement joins TRBV5-1 to TRBJ2-1, with 13 bases that match TRBD2. The trim removed 3 bases at V and 9 bases at J, leaving 6 bases unmatched. The length of the CDR3 is 15 residues. The germline V gene has CDR1 SGHRS and CDR2 YFSETQ. The CDR3, as DNA: TGCGCCAGCAGCTGGACTAGCGGGAGTCTTAGTGAGCAGTTCTTC. This codes for CASSWTSGSLSEQFF. The variable domain in full, completed from reference TRBV5-1 and TRBJ2-1, reads KAGVTQTPRYLIKTRGQQVTLSCSPISGHRSVSWYQQTPGQGLQFLFEYFSETQRNKGNFPGRFSGRQFSNSRSEMNVSTLELGDSALYLCASSWTSGSLSEQFFGPGTRLTVL.

The gene calls are TRBV10-3 and TRBJ2-2, with TRBD1 matching 9 bases. The J segment lost 5 bases and the V segment lost 6 bases, leaving 7 bases of the junction unmatched. CDR1 ENHRY and CDR2 SYGVKD come from the germline V gene. The CDR3 runs 15 residues. The CDR3 sequence: CAIRPGQGETGELFF. CDR3 sequence (DNA): TGTGCCATCAGACCGGGACAGGGTGAGACCGGGGAGCTGTTTTTT.

The gene calls are TRBV6-1 and TRBJ2-5; no reliable D call. V lost 4 bases and J 1 base, leaving 10 bases between the germline ends. The CDR3 covers 14 residues. The germline V gene has CDR1 MNHNS and CDR2 SASEGT. The DNA of the CDR3 is TGTGCCAGCAGTGGGGTGCGTTTCCAAGAGACCCAGTACTTC. Amino acid sequence: CASSGVRFQETQYF.

The chain combines TRBV5-1 with TRBJ2-2; D gene uncertain. CDR3 length: 14 residues. Germline lookup yields CDR1 SGHRS and CDR2 YFSETQ. Trimming pared 0 bases from V and 5 bases from J, leaving 8 bases between. CDR3: CASSLAEGTGELFF. The CDR3 nucleotides are TGCGCCAGCAGCTTGGCGGAAGGTACCGGGGAGCTGTTTTTT.

In this sample, this clonotype turned up many times. J is TRBJ2-1 and V is TRBV15; weak D call: TRBD1 (5 bases). V gave up 0 bases and J gave up 9 bases, with 12 bases separating them. The CDR3 spans 14 residues. Germline V gene sequence: CDR1 LNHNV, CDR2 YYDKDF (reference sequence). In DNA form, the CDR3 reads TGTGCCACCAGCAGAGATCGTGGACACCCTGAGCAGTTCTTC. It codes for CATSRDRGHPEQFF.

The CDR3 DNA reads TGTGCCAGCGCTAGGTGGGGGGTTCGGTCCTACAATGAGCAGTTCTTC. Amino acids: CASARWGVRSYNEQFF. This chain links TRBV27 with TRBJ2-1; maybe TRBD2 (6 bases). V dropped 8 bases and J dropped 1 base, with 18 bases sitting between them. Per the germline V gene, CDR1 is MNHEY and CDR2 is SMNVEV (reference sequence). The CDR3 is made up of 16 amino acids.

The genes are TRBV5-1 and TRBJ2-6; D gene unclear. Looked up from germline, CDR1 is SGHRS and CDR2 is YFSETQ. The CDR3 contains 14 residues. The V and J ends lost 4 bases and 2 bases respectively, with 7 bases between them. CDR3 DNA sequence: TGCGCCAGCAGCGCCGGAGCTGGGGCCAACGTCCTGACTTTC. It encodes CASSAGAGANVLTF.

The chain employs TRBV6-1 and TRBJ2-7; 11 bases map to TRBD2. There are 16 residues in the CDR3. J lost 2 bases, V lost 5 bases, and 8 bases had no gene match. Germline values: CDR1 MNHNS, CDR2 SASEGT. The CDR3 is CASSPTTSGATYEQYF. DNA of the CDR3: TGTGCCAGCAGTCCCACGACTAGCGGGGCTACCTACGAGCAGTACTTC.

This clonotype occurred a few times. This chain joins TRBV15 and TRBJ2-7; weak D call: TRBD1 (5 bases). The germline V gene has CDR1 LNHNV and CDR2 YYDKDF (reference sequence). CDR3 size: 13 residues. Trimming took 4 bases from V and 3 from J, leaving 10 bases between them. CDR3: CATSNLDSYEQYF. In DNA form, the CDR3 reads TGTGCCACCAGCAACTTAGACAGCTACGAGCAGTACTTC.

This clonotype has just a few counts. V and J are TRBV20-1 and TRBJ2-1, with 8 bases lining up with TRBD2. The junction had 12 bases not matched to a gene; V was cut back by 1 base and J by 7 bases. The CDR3 sequence is 16 residues long. Germline V gives CDR1 DFQATT, CDR2 SNEGSKA (reference sequence). CDR3 region: CSARVAGGGPRNEQFF. In nucleotides, the CDR3 is TGCAGTGCTAGAGTTGCTGGCGGGGGGCCCCGTAATGAGCAGTTCTTC.

Points on this clonotype: This may be a read error: a much more frequent sequence differs by one nucleotide. This is likely a read error, given that the CDR3 carries no conserved phenylalanine or tryptophan at its end. This chain links TRBV5-1 with TRBJ2-3; 10 bases align to TRBD1. The CDR3 is made up of 16 amino acids. J was trimmed by 4 bases and V by 4 bases; bases with no gene match: 9. Per the germline V gene, CDR1 is SGHRS and CDR2 is YFSETQ. CDR3 sequence (DNA): TGCGCCAGCAGCCCTGGGACAGGGGCCGGGGCAGATACGCAGTATTGT. Amino acids: CASSPGTGAGADTQYC.

This clonotype came up many times. V gene TRBV7-9 combines with J gene TRBJ1-3; no clear D. Looked up from germline, CDR1 is SEHNR and CDR2 is FQNEAQ (reference sequence). This CDR3 spans 17 amino acids. V was clipped by 5 bases and J by 0 bases, with 17 bases between them. The CDR3 DNA is TGTGCCAGCAGCAGCAGCAGACTTACTGCCTCTGGAAACACCATATATTTT. Protein: CASSSSRLTASGNTIYF.

There are a few counts of this clonotype. The gene calls are TRBV6-1 and TRBJ1-2; the match to TRBD1 covers 7 bases. The germline V gene encodes CDR1 MNHNS and CDR2 SASEGT. J gave up 5 bases and V 6 bases, and 9 bases lay outside the gene matches. CDR3 length equals 14 residues. The CDR3 protein is CASRPPGTEYGYTF. The CDR3 nucleotides read TGTGCCAGCAGACCGCCCGGGACAGAATATGGCTACACCTTC.

The chain combines TRBV12-5 with TRBJ2-5; perhaps TRBD2 as D (5 bases). Germline V lookup: CDR1 LGHNT, CDR2 FRNRAP. Trimming removed 6 bases from V and 0 bases from J, with 11 bases in between. CDR3 length: 14 amino acids. The CDR3: CASGASQYQETQYF. CDR3 sequence (DNA): TGTGCTAGTGGGGCTAGCCAGTACCAAGAGACCCAGTACTTC.

This clonotype was observed a handful of times. The V call is TRBV7-8, the J call TRBJ2-3; TRBD2 agrees at 9 bases. CDR1 SGHVS and CDR2 FQNEAQ come from the germline V gene. V dropped 1 base and J dropped 4; count of bases not matched to a gene: 9. CDR3 length equals 17 residues. CDR3 nucleotide sequence: TGTGCCAGCAGCTTAGGTGGACTAGCGCAATCGTCAGATACGCAGTATTTT. It codes for CASSLGGLAQSSDTQYF.

The sample holds a few counts of this clonotype. This sequence joins TRBV7-2 and TRBJ2-3, with 7 bases fitting TRBD1. Germline CDR1 SGHTA, CDR2 FQGNSA. CDR3 size: 17 residues. The V and J ends lost 2 bases and 2 bases, in that order; junction bases with no gene match: 10. CDR3 nucleotides: TGTGCCAGCAGCTTAAGATTCGACAGGGTGAACACAGATACGCAGTATTTT. Translating gives CASSLRFDRVNTDTQYF.